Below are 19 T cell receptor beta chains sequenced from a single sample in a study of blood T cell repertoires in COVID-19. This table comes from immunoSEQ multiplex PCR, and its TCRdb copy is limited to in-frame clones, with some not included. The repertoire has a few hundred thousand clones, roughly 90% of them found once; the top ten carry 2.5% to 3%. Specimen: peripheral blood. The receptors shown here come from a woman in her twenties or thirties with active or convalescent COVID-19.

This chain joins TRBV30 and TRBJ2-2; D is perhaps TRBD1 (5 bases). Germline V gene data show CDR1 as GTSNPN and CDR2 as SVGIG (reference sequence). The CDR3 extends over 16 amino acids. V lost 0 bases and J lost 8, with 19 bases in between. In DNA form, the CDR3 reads TGTGCCTGGAGTGTATTCGGCCCCGGTGGACATGGGGAGCTGTTTTTT. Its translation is CAWSVFGPGGHGELFF.

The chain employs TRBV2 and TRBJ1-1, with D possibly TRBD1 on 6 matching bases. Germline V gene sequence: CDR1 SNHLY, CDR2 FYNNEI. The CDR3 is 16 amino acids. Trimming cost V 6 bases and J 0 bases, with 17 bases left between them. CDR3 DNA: TGTGCCAGCAGGATGTCTCCAGGGGTCATGAACACTGAAGCTTTCTTT. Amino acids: CASRMSPGVMNTEAFF. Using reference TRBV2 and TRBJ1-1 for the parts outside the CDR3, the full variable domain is EPEVTQTPSHQVTQMGQEVILRCVPISNHLYFYWYRQILGQKVEFLVSFYNNEISEKSEIFDDQFSVERPDGSNFTLKIRSTKLEDSAMYFCASRMSPGVMNTEAFFGQGTRLTVV.

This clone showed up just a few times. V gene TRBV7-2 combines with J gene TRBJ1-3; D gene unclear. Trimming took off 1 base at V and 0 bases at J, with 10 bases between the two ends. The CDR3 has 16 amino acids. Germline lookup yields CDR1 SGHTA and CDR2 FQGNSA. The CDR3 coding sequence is TGTGCCAGCAGCTTAGGAGGCCAGACCTCTGGAAACACCATATATTTT. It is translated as CASSLGGQTSGNTIYF.

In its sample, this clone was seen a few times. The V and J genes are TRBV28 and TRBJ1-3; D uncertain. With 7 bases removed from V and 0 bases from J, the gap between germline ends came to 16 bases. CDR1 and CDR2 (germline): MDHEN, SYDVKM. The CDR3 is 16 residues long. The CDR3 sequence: CASTPGGIHSGNTIYF. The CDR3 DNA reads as TGTGCCAGCACTCCCGGCGGGATACACTCTGGAAACACCATATATTTT.

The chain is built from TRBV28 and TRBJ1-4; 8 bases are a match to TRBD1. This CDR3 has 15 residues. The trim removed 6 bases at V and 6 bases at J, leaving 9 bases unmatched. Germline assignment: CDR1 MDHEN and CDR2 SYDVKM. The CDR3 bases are TGTGCCAGCAGCTTACTGACAGGGGTCGATGAAAAACTGTTTTTT. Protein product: CASSLLTGVDEKLFF. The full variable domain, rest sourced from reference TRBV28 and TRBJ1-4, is DVKVTQSSRYLVKRTGEKVFLECVQDMDHENMFWYRQDPGLGLRLIYFSYDVKMKEKGDIPEGYSVSREKKERFSLILESASTNQTSMYLCASSLLTGVDEKLFFGSGTQLSVL.

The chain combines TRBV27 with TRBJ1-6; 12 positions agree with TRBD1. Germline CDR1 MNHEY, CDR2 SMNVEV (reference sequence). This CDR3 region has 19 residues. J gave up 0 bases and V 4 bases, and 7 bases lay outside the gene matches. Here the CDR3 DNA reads TGTGCCAGCAGTTCCCGGGGACAGGGGGCGAGCTCCTATAATTCACCCCTCCACTTT. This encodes CASSSRGQGASSYNSPLHF.

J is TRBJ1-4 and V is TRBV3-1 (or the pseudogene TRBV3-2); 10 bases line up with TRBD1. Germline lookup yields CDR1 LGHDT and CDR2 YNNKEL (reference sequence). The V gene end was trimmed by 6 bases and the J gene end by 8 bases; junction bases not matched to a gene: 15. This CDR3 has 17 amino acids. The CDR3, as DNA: TGTGCCAGCAGACCCGGGACAGGGGAAAAAGGAAGGGAAAAACTGTTTTTT. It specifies CASRPGTGEKGREKLFF.

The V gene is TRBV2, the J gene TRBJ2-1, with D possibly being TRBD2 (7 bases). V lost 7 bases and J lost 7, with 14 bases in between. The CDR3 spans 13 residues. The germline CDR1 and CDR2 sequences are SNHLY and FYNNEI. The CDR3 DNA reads TGTGCCAGCAAGAGGGGGGAGGGGAATGAGCAGTTCTTC. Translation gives CASKRGEGNEQFF.

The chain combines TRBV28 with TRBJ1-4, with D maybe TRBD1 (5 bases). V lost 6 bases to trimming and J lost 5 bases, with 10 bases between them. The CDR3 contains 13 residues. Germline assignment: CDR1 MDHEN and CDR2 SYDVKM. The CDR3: CASRAGPNEKLFF. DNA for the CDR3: TGTGCCAGCAGAGCGGGACCGAATGAAAAACTGTTTTTT.

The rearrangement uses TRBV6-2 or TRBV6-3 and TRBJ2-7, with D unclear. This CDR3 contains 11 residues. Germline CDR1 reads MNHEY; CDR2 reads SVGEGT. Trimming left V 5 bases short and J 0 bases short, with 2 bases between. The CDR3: CASSRSYEQYF. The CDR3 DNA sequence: TGTGCCAGCAGTCGCTCCTACGAGCAGTACTTC.

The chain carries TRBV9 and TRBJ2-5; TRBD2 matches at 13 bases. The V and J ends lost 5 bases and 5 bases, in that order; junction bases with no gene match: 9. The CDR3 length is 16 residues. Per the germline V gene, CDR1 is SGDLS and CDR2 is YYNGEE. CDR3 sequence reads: CASSSMTSGGMETQYF. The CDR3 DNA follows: TGTGCCAGCAGTTCTATGACTAGCGGGGGGATGGAGACCCAGTACTTC.

The CDR3 coding sequence is TGTGCCAGCAGTGAAGTCGGGGGGGCCCGCACAGATACGCAGTATTTT. It encodes CASSEVGGARTDTQYF. The chain joins TRBV6-1 to TRBJ2-3, with 8 bases fitting TRBD2. After removal of 1 base from V and 1 base from J, the junction contained 4 bases not matched to a gene. CDR1 and CDR2 from the germline V gene are MNHNS and SASEGT. The CDR3 contains 16 residues.

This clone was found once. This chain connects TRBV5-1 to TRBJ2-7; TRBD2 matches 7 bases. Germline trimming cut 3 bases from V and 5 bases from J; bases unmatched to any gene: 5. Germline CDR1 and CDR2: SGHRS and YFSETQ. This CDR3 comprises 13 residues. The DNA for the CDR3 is TGCGCCAGCAGCTATCAGCGGGGCCACGAGCAGTACTTC. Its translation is CASSYQRGHEQYF.

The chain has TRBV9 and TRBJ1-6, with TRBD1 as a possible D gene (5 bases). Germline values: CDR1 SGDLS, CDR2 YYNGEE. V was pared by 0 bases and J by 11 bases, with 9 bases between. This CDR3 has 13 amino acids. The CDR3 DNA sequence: TGTGCCAGCAGCGTAGAGGGGCAGACACCCCTCCACTTT. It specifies CASSVEGQTPLHF.

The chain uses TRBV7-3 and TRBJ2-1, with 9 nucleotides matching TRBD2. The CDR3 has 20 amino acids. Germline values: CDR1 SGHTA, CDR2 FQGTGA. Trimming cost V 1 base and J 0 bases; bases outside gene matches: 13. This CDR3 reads CASSLRIQAGGRNSYNEQFF. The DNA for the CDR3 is TGTGCCAGCAGCTTAAGGATCCAAGCGGGGGGCCGAAACTCCTACAATGAGCAGTTCTTC.

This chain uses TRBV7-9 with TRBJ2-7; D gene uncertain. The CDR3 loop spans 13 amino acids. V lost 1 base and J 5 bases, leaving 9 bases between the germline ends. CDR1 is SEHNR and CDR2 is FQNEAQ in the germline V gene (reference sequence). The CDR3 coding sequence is TGTGCCAGCAGCTTAGGAGGCCTTAACGAGCAGTACTTC. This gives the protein CASSLGGLNEQYF. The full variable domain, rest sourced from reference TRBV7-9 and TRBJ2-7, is DTGVSQNPRHKITKRGQNVTFRCDPISEHNRLYWYRQTLGQGPEFLTYFQNEAQLEKSRLLSDRFSAERPKGSFSTLEIQRTEQGDSAMYLCASSLGGLNEQYFGPGTRLTVT.

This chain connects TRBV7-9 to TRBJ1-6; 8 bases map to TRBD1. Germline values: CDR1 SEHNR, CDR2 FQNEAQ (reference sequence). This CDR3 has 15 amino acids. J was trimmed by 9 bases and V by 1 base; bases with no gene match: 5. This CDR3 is CASSLGQGASSPLHF. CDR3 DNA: TGTGCCAGCAGCTTAGGGCAGGGGGCCAGTTCACCCCTCCACTTT.

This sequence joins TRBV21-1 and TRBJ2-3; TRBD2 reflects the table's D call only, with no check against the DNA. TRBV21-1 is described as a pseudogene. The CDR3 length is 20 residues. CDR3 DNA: TGTGCCAGCCGCAACGGGACTAGCGGGGGTTTATACCCTAGCACAGATACGCAGTATTTT. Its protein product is CASRNGTSGGLYPSTDTQYF.

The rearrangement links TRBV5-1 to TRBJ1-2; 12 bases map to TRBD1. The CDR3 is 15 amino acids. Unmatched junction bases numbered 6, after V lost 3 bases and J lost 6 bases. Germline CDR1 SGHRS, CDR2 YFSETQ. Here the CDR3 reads CASSWVGQGADGYTF. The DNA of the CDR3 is TGCGCCAGCAGCTGGGTGGGACAGGGGGCTGATGGCTACACCTTC.